This section outlines one T cell receptor beta chain sequence together with its context. This receptor's antigen is unknown. One end of the junction is discordant with germline, which a read error may explain. Stable Graves' hyperthyroidism was defined as no progression to ophthalmopathy during 18 months of follow-up. The hyperthyroidism patients were between 18 and 65 years old and newly diagnosed, with a disease duration of less than 2 months. Any patient with an uncontrolled infection, another autoimmune disease, pregnancy or lactation was excluded. Diagnoses relied on clinical symptoms, serum thyroxine and TRAb, thyroid ultrasound and orbital computed tomography. Ficoll-Paque density gradient centrifugation was used to isolate PBMCs from 8.5 to 10 ml of fresh peripheral blood. Trizol reagent was used to extract total RNA, and RNA quality was then checked on an Agilent 2100 Bioanalyzer. The CDR3, from cysteine to phenylalanine, totals 17 residues. Only the CDR3 portion is preserved as DNA: 51 bases, with reading frame beginning at the first base. Sequences SNHLY (CDR1) and FYNNEI (CDR2) are obtained from the germline V gene.

This entry belongs to a study of T cells in Graves' hyperthyroidism and ophthalmopathy (dated by TCRdb to 2018 to 2020). Broadly, across the study: Peripheral blood samples were taken at initial diagnosis, before any treatment was given. Prospective prediction of ophthalmopathy was tested in an independent validation cohort of some 20 hyperthyroidism patients and around 16 patients who later progressed to ophthalmopathy. For training and testing, the 100 or so patients in the discovery cohort were randomly divided in a 7:3 ratio. Once sampling was done, hyperthyroidism patients were given methimazole at a starting dose of 30 mg daily, whereas ophthalmopathy patients were given high-dose intravenous methylprednisolone. According to the paper, TCR Vbeta CDR3 sequencing was carried out on 135 peripheral blood samples, which came from fewer than 50 ophthalmopathy, 75 or so hyperthyroidism and about 17 progressor patients. In roughly six Graves' hyperthyroidism patients, the study also compared T-cell repertoires from thyroid tissue with T-cell repertoires from blood. To identify distinguishing TCR V-J signatures, a discovery cohort of about a hundred patients was used, comprising some 45 with Graves' ophthalmopathy and some 57 with stable Graves' hyperthyroidism.

TCR beta CDR3 regions were amplified from RNA transcripts. The first round of RT-PCR for the TCR CDR3 was performed with the HTBI primer set and the Qiagen OneStep RT-PCR kit. A second multiplex PCR round built the libraries, followed by size selection and purification. The libraries were sequenced on an Illumina HiSeq2000 using paired-end 100 bp reads. As for how the authors treated the data: SOAPnuke was used to process the raw data, with reads discarded if the reads contained adapters or uncalled bases, had a mean Phred below 15, or lacked an exact constant-primer or identifier match. COPE v1.2.5 was used to merge high-quality paired reads, and clonotypes were defined as unique nucleotide sequences. MiTCR v1.1 was used to align the clonotypes against IMGT TRBV, TRBD and TRBJ reference segments. Analysis was restricted to V-J combinations with a frequency above 0.0001, which covered about 99% of repertoires. The TCS score was defined as F50 (clonal expansion) divided by E x V (chaos), with BLOSUM62-based TCRdist calculated between CDR3 peptides within each V-J. Welch's t-statistics and random forest reduced some 510 V-J features to around 14, which were used in a naive Bayes classifier (R e1071). The similarity between thyroid and blood repertoires was quantified using the Morisita-Horn index. In-frame beta chains were kept once TCRdb had trimmed the public reads at Q25 with fastp and called clones with MiXCR. Rows with one shared CDR3 protein collapse into an entry with the most common genes and DNA. The V and J calls reflect TCRdb's pipeline rather than the authors' work. This sample gives 750,000 to 950,000 distinct CDR3 sequences in total; 35% to 45% of them show up just once. The ten largest clonotypes hold around 10% of the sample.

Study-wide findings and limitations: In validation, the model predicted progression to ophthalmopathy a median of about 6 months before onset, with about 71% sensitivity and about 72% specificity. Most expanded thyroid clonotypes (frequency above 0.001) were also detected in blood, a finding suggesting that blood repertoires may reflect thyroid immune responses. Sample size was not statistically predetermined, and investigators were not blinded to group allocation. A 13 V-J signature model separated ophthalmopathy from stable hyperthyroidism, with around 91% sensitivity and just under 84% specificity in cross-validation and 80%/75% in testing.

The sample taken for sequencing was blood. In this chain, TRBV2 is recombined with TRBJ1-6, with the identity of the D gene unclear. The receptor was isolated from a man between 18 and 35 years old with Graves' hyperthyroidism. The DNA sequence is given as TGTGCCAGCAGTCCTCACCTCAGGAGGCCCTATAATTCACCCCTCTACTTT. This sequence encodes CASSPHLRRPYNSPLYF.